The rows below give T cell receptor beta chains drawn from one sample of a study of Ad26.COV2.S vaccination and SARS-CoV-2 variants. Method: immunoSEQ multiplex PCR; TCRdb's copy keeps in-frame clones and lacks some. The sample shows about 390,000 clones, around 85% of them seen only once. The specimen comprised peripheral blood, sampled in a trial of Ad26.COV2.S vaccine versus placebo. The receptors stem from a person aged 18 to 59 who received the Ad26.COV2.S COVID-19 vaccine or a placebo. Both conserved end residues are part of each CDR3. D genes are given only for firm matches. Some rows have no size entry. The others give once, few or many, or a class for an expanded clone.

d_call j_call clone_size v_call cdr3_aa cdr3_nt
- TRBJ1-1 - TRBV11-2 CASSLVPGTSQEAFF TGTGCCAGCAGCTTAGTACCAGGGACTTCTCAAGAAGCTTTCTTT
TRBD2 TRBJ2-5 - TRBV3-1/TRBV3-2 CASSQGSGGPRETQYF TGTGCCAGCAGCCAAGGTAGCGGGGGGCCCCGAGAGACCCAGTACTTC
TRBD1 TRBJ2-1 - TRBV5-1 CASSYPRDRVGPRQFF TGCGCCAGCAGTTACCCCCGGGACAGGGTTGGCCCAAGGCAGTTCTTC
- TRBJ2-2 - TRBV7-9 CASSLGTWNTGELFF TGTGCCAGCAGCTTGGGGACTTGGAACACCGGGGAGCTGTTTTTT
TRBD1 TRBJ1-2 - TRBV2 CASRSGTGDYGYTF TGTGCCAGCAGGTCCGGGACAGGGGACTATGGCTACACCTTC
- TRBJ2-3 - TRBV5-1 CASSIDADTQYF TGCGCCAGCAGCATCGATGCAGATACGCAGTATTTT
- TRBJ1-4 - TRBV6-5 CASTPLYATNEKLFF TGTGCCAGCACTCCCTTGTATGCAACTAATGAAAAACTGTTTTTT
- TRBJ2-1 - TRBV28 CASFAGRRSSYNEQFF TGTGCCAGCTTCGCAGGGAGGCGGAGCTCCTACAATGAGCAGTTCTTC
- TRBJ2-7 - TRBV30 CAWSPTNDRFPYEQYF TGTGCCTGGAGTCCAACCAACGACAGGTTTCCCTACGAGCAGTACTTC
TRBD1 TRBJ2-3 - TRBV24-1 CATSDWTGPKDTDTQYF TGTGCCACCAGTGATTGGACAGGGCCGAAAGACACAGATACGCAGTATTTT
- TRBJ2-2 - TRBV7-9 CASSFEENTGELFF TGTGCCAGCAGCTTCGAGGAGAACACCGGGGAGCTGTTTTTT
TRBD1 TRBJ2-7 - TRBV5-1 CASSFTGGKNEQYF TGCGCCAGCAGCTTTACAGGGGGTAAGAACGAGCAGTACTTC
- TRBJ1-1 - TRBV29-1 CSVGVGTEAFF TGCAGCGTGGGTGTGGGTACTGAAGCTTTCTTT
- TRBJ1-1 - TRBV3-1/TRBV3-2 CASSQVYGTEAFF TGTGCCAGCAGCCAAGTGTATGGGACTGAAGCTTTCTTT
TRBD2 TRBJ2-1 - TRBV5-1 CASSLGLAGYNEQFF TGCGCCAGCAGCTTGGGACTAGCGGGGTACAATGAGCAGTTCTTC
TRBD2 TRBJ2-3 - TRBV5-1 CASSGTSGVGDTQYF TGCGCCAGCAGCGGGACTAGCGGGGTTGGGGATACGCAGTATTTT
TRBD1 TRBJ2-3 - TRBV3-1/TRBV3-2 CASSQEGPGQGATDTQYF TGTGCCAGCAGCCAAGAGGGGCCCGGGCAGGGGGCGACAGATACGCAGTATTTT
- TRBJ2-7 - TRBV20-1 CSARQGNEQYF TGCAGTGCTAGACAGGGAAACGAGCAGTACTTC
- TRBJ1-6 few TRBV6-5 CASSYSGTRDSPLHF TGTGCCAGCAGTTACTCCGGGACTCGTGATTCACCCCTCCACTTT
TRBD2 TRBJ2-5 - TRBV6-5 CASSPWTSPETQYF TGTGCCAGCAGTCCATGGACTAGTCCTGAGACCCAGTACTTC
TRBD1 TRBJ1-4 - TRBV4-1 CASSQVSIPRTGWAEKLFF TGCGCCAGCAGCCAAGTATCAATACCCCGGACAGGGTGGGCTGAAAAACTGTTTTTT
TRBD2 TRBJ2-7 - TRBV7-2 CASSLDASGLYEQYF TGTGCCAGCAGCTTAGACGCTAGCGGATTATACGAGCAGTACTTC
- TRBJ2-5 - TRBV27 CASRRLLEYQETQYF TGTGCCAGCAGGAGGCTTTTGGAGTACCAAGAGACCCAGTACTTC
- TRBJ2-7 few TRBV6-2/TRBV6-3 CASSYSKQGGTYEQYF TGTGCCAGCAGTTACTCGAAGCAGGGGGGAACCTACGAGCAGTACTTC